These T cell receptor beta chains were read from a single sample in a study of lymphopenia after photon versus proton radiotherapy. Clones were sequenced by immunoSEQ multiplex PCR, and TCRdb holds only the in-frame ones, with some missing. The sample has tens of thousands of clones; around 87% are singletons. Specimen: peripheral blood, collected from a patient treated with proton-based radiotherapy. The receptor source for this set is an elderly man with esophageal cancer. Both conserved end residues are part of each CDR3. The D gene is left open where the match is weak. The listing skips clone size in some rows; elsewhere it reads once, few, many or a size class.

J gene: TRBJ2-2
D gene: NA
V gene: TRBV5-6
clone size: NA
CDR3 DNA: TGTGCCAGCAGCTTGCTTGGGGGGCCCGACGACGGGGAGCTGTTTTTT
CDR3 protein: CASSLLGGPDDGELFF

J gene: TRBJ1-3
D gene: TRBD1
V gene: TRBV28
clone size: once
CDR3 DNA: TGTGCCAGCAGCCATTCGACAGGACAGGCCGCAAACACCATATATTTT
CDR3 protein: CASSHSTGQAANTIYF

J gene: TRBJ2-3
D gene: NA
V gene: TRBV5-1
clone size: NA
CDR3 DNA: TGCGCCAGCAGCTACCAATCTAGCACAGATACGCAGTATTTT
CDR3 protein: CASSYQSSTDTQYF

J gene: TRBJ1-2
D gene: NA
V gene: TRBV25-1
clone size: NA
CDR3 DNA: TGTGCCAGCAGTGAATCAGGACAACCTCTAAACTATGGCTACACCTTC
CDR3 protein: CASSESGQPLNYGYTF

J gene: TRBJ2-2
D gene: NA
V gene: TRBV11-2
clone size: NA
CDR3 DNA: TGTGCCAGCAGCTCCGCGGAGGCGTTGACCGGGGAGCTGTTTTTT
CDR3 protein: CASSSAEALTGELFF

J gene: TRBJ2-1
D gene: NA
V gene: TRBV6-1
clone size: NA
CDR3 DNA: TGTGCCAGCAGTGAAGAAGATGCCCAGCCGTATAGTGTCTTC
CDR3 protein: CASSEEDAQPYSVF

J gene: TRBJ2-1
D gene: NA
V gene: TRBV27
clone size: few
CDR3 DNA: TGTGCCAGCAGGTCTGGGCTCTACAATGAGCAGTTCTTC
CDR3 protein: CASRSGLYNEQFF

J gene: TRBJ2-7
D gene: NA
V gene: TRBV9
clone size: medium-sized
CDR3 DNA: TGTGCCAGCAGCGTAGGGGCCAGCTCCTACGAGCAGTACTTC
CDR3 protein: CASSVGASSYEQYF

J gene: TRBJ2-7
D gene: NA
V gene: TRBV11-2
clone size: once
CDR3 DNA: TGTGCCAGCAGCTTAGCAGGGTACGAGCAGTACTTC
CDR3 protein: CASSLAGYEQYF

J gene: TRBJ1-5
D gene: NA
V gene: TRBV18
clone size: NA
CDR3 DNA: TGTGCCAGCTCACCAGAGGCAGGGGCGGCGTATCAGCCCCAGCATTTT
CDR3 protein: CASSPEAGAAYQPQHF

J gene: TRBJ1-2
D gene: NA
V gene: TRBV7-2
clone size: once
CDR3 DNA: TGTGCCAGCAGCCTCACCCAGGGAGGGCTGTTAGGCTACACCTTC
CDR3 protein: CASSLTQGGLLGYTF

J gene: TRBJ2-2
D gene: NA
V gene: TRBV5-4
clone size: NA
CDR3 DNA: TGTGCCAGCAGCTTTCCCGGGGAGCTGTTTTTT
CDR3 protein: CASSFPGELFF

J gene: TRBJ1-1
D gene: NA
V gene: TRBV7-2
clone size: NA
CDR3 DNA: TGTGCCAGCAGCGCTCAACAGGCAGGGAACACTGAAGCTTTCTTT
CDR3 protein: CASSAQQAGNTEAFF

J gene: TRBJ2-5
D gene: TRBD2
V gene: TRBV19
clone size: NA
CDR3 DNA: TGTGCCAGTAGTATTGGTTTACGGGCTAGCGGAAGACAAGAGACCCAGTACTTC
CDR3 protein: CASSIGLRASGRQETQYF

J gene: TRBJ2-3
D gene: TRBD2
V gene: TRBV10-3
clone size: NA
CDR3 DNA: TGTGCCATCAGTGGACTAGCGGGAGACACAGATACGCAGTATTTT
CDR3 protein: CAISGLAGDTDTQYF

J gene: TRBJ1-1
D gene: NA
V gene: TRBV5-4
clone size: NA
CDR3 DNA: TGTGCCAGCAGCTTACGAGGGACTGCCCAAGCTTTCTTT
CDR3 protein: CASSLRGTAQAFF

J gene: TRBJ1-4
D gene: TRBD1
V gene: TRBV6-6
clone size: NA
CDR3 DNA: TGTGCCAGCAGTGCCCCAGGGGGGCATGAAAAACTGTTTTTT
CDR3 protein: CASSAPGGHEKLFF

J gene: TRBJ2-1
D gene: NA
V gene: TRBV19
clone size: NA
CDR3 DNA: TGTGCCAGTAGGCCCCAGGGTGGGTCCTACAATGAGCAGTTCTTC
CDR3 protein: CASRPQGGSYNEQFF

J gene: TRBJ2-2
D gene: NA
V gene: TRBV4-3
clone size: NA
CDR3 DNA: TGCGCCAGCAGCCAAGATCACCCCGGGGAGCTGTTTTTT
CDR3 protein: CASSQDHPGELFF

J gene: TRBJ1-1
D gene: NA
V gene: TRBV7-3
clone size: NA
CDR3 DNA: TGTGCCAGCAGCTTAATGCCAGGGATGAACACTGAAGCTTTCTTT
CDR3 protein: CASSLMPGMNTEAFF

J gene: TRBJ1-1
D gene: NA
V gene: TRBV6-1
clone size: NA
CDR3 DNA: TGTGCCAGCAGCATACACCATGTGAACACTGAAGCTTTCTTT
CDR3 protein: CASSIHHVNTEAFF

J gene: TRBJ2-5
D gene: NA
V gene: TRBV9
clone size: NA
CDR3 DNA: TGTGCCAGCAGCGTAGATCTTGATGGGCCTCTCCTCCAAGAGACCCAGTACTTC
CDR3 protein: CASSVDLDGPLLQETQYF

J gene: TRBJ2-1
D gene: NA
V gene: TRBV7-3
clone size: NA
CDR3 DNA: TGTGCCAGCAGCCCTAGTGACCAAGGGAATGAGCAGTTCTTC
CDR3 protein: CASSPSDQGNEQFF

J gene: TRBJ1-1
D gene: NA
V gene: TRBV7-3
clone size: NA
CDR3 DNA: TGTGCCAGCAGCCCCCGGTGGGGCACTGAAGCTTTCTTT
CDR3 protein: CASSPRWGTEAFF

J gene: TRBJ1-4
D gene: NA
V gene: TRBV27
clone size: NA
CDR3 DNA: TGTGCCAGCAACCGGCGTCTCTCAACTAATGAAAAACTGTTTTTT
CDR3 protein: CASNRRLSTNEKLFF

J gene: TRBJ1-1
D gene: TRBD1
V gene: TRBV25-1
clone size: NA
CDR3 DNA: TGTGCCAGCGCCCCGGACAGGGACGCGACTGAAGCTTTCTTT
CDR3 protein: CASAPDRDATEAFF

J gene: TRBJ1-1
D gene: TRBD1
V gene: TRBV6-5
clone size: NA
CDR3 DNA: TGTGCCAGCAGTTACCAGGGACAGGGGAACACTGAAGCTTTCTTT
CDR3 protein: CASSYQGQGNTEAFF

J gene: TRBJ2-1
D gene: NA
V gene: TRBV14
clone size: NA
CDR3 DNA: TGTACCAACTCAATGGGGATCGTCTCCTACAATGAGCAGTTCTTC
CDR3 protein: CTNSMGIVSYNEQFF

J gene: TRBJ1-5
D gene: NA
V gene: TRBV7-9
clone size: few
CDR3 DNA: TGTGCCAGCGGACTAACTAATCAGCCCCAGCATTTT
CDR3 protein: CASGLTNQPQHF

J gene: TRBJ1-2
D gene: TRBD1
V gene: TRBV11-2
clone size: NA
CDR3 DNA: TGTGCCAGCAGCATACGGACAGGGGATGGAGGCTACACCTTC
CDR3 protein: CASSIRTGDGGYTF

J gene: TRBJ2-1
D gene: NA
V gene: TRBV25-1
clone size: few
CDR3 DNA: TGTGCCAGCAGTGAACCCGGGACCCTGGGCGATGAGCAGTTCTTC
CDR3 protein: CASSEPGTLGDEQFF

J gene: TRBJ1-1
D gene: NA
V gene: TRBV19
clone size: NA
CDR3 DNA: TGTGCCAGTAACCAACGACGGGGGGAGGGGACTGAAGCTTTCTTT
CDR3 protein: CASNQRRGEGTEAFF

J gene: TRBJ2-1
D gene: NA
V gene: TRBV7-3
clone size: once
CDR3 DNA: TGTGCCAGCAGCTTAGCTAGAGATGAGCAGTTCTTC
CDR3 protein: CASSLARDEQFF

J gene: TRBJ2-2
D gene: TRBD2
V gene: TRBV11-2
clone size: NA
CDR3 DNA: TGTGCCAGCAACCAGAGGGTAGCGGGACTCTACACCGGGGAGCTGTTTTTT
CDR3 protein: CASNQRVAGLYTGELFF

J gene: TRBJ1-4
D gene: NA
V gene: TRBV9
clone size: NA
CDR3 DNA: TGTGCCAGCCAATGCTCCATTGCTACACCTCCAACTAATGAAAAACTGTTTTTT
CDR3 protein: CASQCSIATPPTNEKLFF

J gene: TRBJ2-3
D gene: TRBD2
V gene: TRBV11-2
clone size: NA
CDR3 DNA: TGTGCCAGCAGCCTCTGGACTAGCGGGAGTGAAAGCACAGATACGCAGTATTTT
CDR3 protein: CASSLWTSGSESTDTQYF

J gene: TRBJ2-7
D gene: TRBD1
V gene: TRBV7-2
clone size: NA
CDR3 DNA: TGTGCCAGCAGCTCCACCGCCTGGGGACAGGAGGAGTTC
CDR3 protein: CASSSTAWGQEEF

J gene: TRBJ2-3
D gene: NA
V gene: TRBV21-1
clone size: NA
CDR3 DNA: TGTGCCAGCAGCAAAGAGCGGGGGAGCACAGATACGCAGTATTTT
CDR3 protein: CASSKERGSTDTQYF

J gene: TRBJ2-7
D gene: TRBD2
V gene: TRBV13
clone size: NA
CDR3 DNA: TGTGCCAGCAGCTCGGCTAGCGGACTCTCCTACGAGCAGTACTTC
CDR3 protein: CASSSASGLSYEQYF

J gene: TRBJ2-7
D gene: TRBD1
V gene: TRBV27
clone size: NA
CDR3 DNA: TGTGCCAGCAGTGGCGGGACAGGGGGCCGCGAGCAGTACTTC
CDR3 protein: CASSGGTGGREQYF

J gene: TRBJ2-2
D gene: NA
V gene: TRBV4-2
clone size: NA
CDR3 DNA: TGTGCCAGCAGCCAAGGGGATTCCACCGGGGAGCTGTTTTTT
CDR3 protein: CASSQGDSTGELFF

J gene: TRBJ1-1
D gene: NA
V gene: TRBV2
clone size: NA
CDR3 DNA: TGTGCCAGCAGTGCCTATTCTCCTGGTGAAGCTTTCTTT
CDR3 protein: CASSAYSPGEAFF

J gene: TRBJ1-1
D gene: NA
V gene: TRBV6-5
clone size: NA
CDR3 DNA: TGTGCCAGCAGTTACTCCAGGGTGAACACTGAAGCTTTCTTT
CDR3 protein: CASSYSRVNTEAFF

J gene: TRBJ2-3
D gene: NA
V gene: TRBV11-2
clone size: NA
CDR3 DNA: TGTGCCAGCAGCACGGGACTGAGCACAGATACGCAGTATTTT
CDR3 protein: CASSTGLSTDTQYF

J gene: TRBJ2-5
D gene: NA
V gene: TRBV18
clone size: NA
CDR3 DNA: TGTGCCAGCTCACCACCGGCAGGGGGGATCGGGGAGACCCAGTACTTC
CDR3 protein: CASSPPAGGIGETQYF

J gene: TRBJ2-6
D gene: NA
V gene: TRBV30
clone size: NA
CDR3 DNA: TGTGCCTGGAGAAGGGGCAGGGTACGCACTGGGGCCAACGTCCTGACTTTC
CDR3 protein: CAWRRGRVRTGANVLTF

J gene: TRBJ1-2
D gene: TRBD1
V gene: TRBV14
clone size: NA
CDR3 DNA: TGTGCCAGCAGCCAAAGGGGACAGGCCTATGGCTACACCTTC
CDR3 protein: CASSQRGQAYGYTF

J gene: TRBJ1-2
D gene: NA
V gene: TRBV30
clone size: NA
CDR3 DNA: TGTGCCTGGAGTTCGGACCGCCACTATGGCTACACCTTC
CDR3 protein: CAWSSDRHYGYTF

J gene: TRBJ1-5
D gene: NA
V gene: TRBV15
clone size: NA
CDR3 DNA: TGTGCCACCAGCAGAGAAGGAAGAGGGCAGCCCCAGCATTTT
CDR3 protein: CATSREGRGQPQHF

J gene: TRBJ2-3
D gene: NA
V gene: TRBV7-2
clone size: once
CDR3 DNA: TGTGCCAGCAGCCCTTCGGCCTTCACGTCTCTCACAGATACGCAGTATTTT
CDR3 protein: CASSPSAFTSLTDTQYF

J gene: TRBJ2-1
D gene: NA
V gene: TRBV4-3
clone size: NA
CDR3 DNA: TGCGCCAGCAGCCAATTTGCTAGCTTGGGTGAGCAGTTCTTC
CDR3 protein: CASSQFASLGEQFF

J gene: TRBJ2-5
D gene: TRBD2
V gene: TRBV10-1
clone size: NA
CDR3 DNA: TGCGCCAGCAGTGTGGGACTAGCGGGAGGACAAGAGACCCAGTACTTC
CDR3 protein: CASSVGLAGGQETQYF

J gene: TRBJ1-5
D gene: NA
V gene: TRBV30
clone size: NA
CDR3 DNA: TGTGCCTGGAGTAAACGAGGGGGTAATCAGCCCCAGCATTTT
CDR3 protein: CAWSKRGGNQPQHF